This entry lists 32 T cell receptor beta chains sequenced from one sample in a study of cytomegalovirus exposure and HLA in healthy donors. Profiled with immunoSEQ multiplex PCR; TCRdb holds only in-frame clones, not every one. The sample carries fewer than 100,000 clones, roughly 93% recorded once. Sequenced sample: PBMCs. These TCRs come from a man between 25 and 39 years old in good health and CMV-seronegative.

The chain carries TRBV11-2 and TRBJ2-3, with D tentatively TRBD2 (5 bases). CDR3 length: 16 residues. Germline assignment: CDR1 SGHAT and CDR2 FQNNGV. V gave up 3 bases and J gave up 1 base, with 14 bases separating them. In DNA, the CDR3 is TGTGCCAGCAGCTTGGACCACCGGGAAGGCACAGATACGCAGTATTTT. This gives the protein CASSLDHREGTDTQYF.

The chain couples TRBV9 to TRBJ2-7, with TRBD2 matching over 7 bases. After removal of 2 bases from V and 3 bases from J, the junction contained 8 bases not matched to a gene. CDR1 SGDLS and CDR2 YYNGEE come from the germline V gene. The CDR3 consists of 15 residues. CDR3 sequence: CASSVGLVANYEQYF. The CDR3 DNA reads as TGTGCCAGCAGCGTCGGACTAGTCGCTAACTACGAGCAGTACTTC.

This chain links TRBV4-1 with TRBJ2-3; perhaps TRBD2 as D (6 bases). The V end lost 4 bases, the J end lost 6 bases, and 14 bases lay between the germline ends. The CDR3 length is 14 residues. Germline loops: CDR1 MGHRA, CDR2 YSYEKL. CDR3 region: CASSRRTTRDTQYF. The CDR3 DNA follows: TGCGCCAGCAGCCGCCGGACTACGAGGGATACGCAGTATTTT.

This rearrangement joins TRBV7-9 to TRBJ2-5, with D uncertain. V shed 4 bases and J shed 0 bases, with 9 bases lying between them. The germline CDR1 and CDR2 sequences are SEHNR and FQNEAQ (reference sequence). The CDR3 totals 14 residues. CDR3 residues: CASSSAGNQETQYF. The CDR3, as DNA: TGTGCCAGCAGCTCGGCAGGAAACCAAGAGACCCAGTACTTC.

This clone appeared a single time. The chain carries TRBV11-1 and TRBJ1-5; 7 bases map to TRBD1. Germline lookup yields CDR1 SGHAT and CDR2 FQDESV (reference sequence). The V and J ends lost 5 bases and 3 bases, in that order; junction bases with no gene match: 4. The CDR3 has 14 amino acids. The CDR3 DNA sequence: TGTGCCAGCAGCGTGGACAGGACCAATCAGCCCCAGCATTTT. Protein sequence: CASSVDRTNQPQHF.

This rearrangement joins TRBV4-2 to TRBJ2-1, with TRBD2 matching over 12 bases. Trimming at V came to 4 bases and at J to 12 bases, leaving 16 bases not matched to a gene. The CDR3 contains 17 residues. CDR1 is LGHNA, CDR2 YNFKEQ, per germline. CDR3 DNA: TGTGCCAGCAGCCGCGGTCCAACTAGCGGGAGGTCTGATGTGCAGTTCTTC. Amino acid sequence: CASSRGPTSGRSDVQFF.

The chain is built from TRBV6-1 and TRBJ1-1, with D possibly TRBD1 on 6 matching bases. This CDR3 is 12 amino acids long. The germline CDR1 and CDR2 sequences are MNHNS and SASEGT. Trimming pared 7 bases from V and 5 bases from J, leaving 11 bases between. The CDR3 sequence: CASMRGATEAFF. In nucleotides, the CDR3 is TGTGCCAGCATGCGGGGGGCGACTGAAGCTTTCTTT.

The rearrangement links TRBV12-5 to TRBJ2-1, with D perhaps TRBD2 (5 bases). From germline, CDR1 is LGHNT and CDR2 FRNRAP. The CDR3 spans 13 residues. Between the trimmed V and J ends, which lost 2 bases and 7 bases, there was a span of 9 bases. CDR3 nucleotides: TGTGCTAGTGGTTTGCGTCCGGGGAATGAGCAGTTCTTC. Protein product: CASGLRPGNEQFF.

This clone was observed once. The rearrangement links TRBV30 to TRBJ1-1; D is possibly TRBD1 (6 bases). Germline CDR1 reads GTSNPN; CDR2 reads SVGIG (reference sequence). The CDR3 is made up of 11 amino acids. Trimming removed 4 bases at V and 9 bases at J, with 12 bases between. The CDR3 is CAWNRGQKAFF. CDR3 nucleotide sequence: TGTGCCTGGAATCGCGGACAGAAAGCTTTCTTT.

The chain is built from TRBV2 and TRBJ2-1; 11 bases agree with TRBD1. Unmatched junction bases numbered 7, after V lost 6 bases and J lost 6 bases. This CDR3 comprises 15 residues. The germline gives CDR1 SNHLY, CDR2 FYNNEI. The CDR3 reads CASSRTGGTGNEQFF. As DNA, the CDR3 is TGTGCCAGCAGCAGGACAGGGGGCACGGGCAATGAGCAGTTCTTC.

This rearrangement joins TRBV7-9 to TRBJ1-4, with D maybe TRBD1 (6 bases). Germline assignment: CDR1 SEHNR and CDR2 FQNEAQ (reference sequence). Trimming left V 5 bases short and J 6 bases short, with 16 bases between. The CDR3 has 15 residues. CDR3 DNA sequence: TGTGCCAGCAGCCCCTCTACAGGGTTCTATGAAAAACTGTTTTTT. This translates into CASSPSTGFYEKLFF.

This rearrangement joins TRBV7-3 to TRBJ1-1, with D perhaps TRBD1 (5 bases). V was trimmed by 6 bases and J by 0 bases, leaving 14 bases between them. CDR3 length: 15 residues. Germline V CDR1 and CDR2: SGHTA, FQGTGA. In DNA form, the CDR3 reads TGTGCCAGCAGTAGCAGACAGAACATGAACACTGAAGCTTTCTTT. This sequence encodes CASSSRQNMNTEAFF.

The chain employs TRBV28 and TRBJ1-2, with TRBD1 identical over 8 bases. Germline trimming cut 5 bases from V and 8 bases from J; bases unmatched to any gene: 10. The CDR3 length is 14 residues. Per the germline V gene, CDR1 is MDHEN and CDR2 is SYDVKM. The CDR3 DNA reads as TGTGCCAGCAGTCTGCAGGGGGCGTTGGGGGGCTACACCTTC. Translation gives CASSLQGALGGYTF.

The gene calls are TRBV4-1 and TRBJ1-5; tentative D call: TRBD1 (5 bases). The germline CDR1 and CDR2 sequences are MGHRA and YSYEKL. This CDR3 contains 14 residues. The V end lost 5 bases, the J end lost 8 bases, and 16 bases lay between the germline ends. CDR3 sequence (DNA): TGCGCCAGCAGCACAACAGGTCCCAGGAAGCCCCAGCATTTT. Translating it yields CASSTTGPRKPQHF.

The rearrangement uses TRBV27 and TRBJ2-7, with unresolved D. The germline V and J ends were trimmed by 5 bases and 3 bases, with 11 bases remaining between them. Germline V gives CDR1 MNHEY, CDR2 SMNVEV (reference sequence). The CDR3 consists of 13 residues. DNA for the CDR3: TGTGCCAGCAGTACCTTCGCCGGCTACGAGCAGTACTTC. Its translation: CASSTFAGYEQYF.

This chain links TRBV19 with TRBJ2-7; D may be TRBD2 (5 bases). CDR1 is LNHDA, CDR2 SQIVND, per germline (reference sequence). CDR3 size: 15 residues. The V and J ends lost 5 bases and 2 bases respectively, with 16 bases between them. CDR3 sequence (DNA): TGTGCCAGTAGTCCCCGGGCGGGTCTTACCTACGAGCAGTACTTC. Protein: CASSPRAGLTYEQYF.

The J gene is TRBJ1-3, the V gene TRBV27; D ambiguous. The CDR3 runs 13 residues. Germline CDR1 MNHEY, CDR2 SMNVEV (reference sequence). The V end lost 6 bases, the J end lost 0 bases, and 6 bases lay between the germline ends. CDR3 in amino acids: CASSISSGNTIYF. CDR3 DNA sequence: TGTGCCAGCAGCATTTCCTCTGGAAACACCATATATTTT.

The chain recombines TRBV10-1 with TRBJ2-1; tentative D call: TRBD2 (5 bases). This CDR3 region has 14 residues. Per the germline V gene, CDR1 is WNHNN and CDR2 is SYGVQD (reference sequence). Trimming took off 5 bases at V and 10 bases at J, with 18 bases between the two ends. DNA of the CDR3: TGCGCCAGCAGTTTCCCGGGAATAACGGGCGAGCAGTTCTTC. Translated, it gives CASSFPGITGEQFF.

V usage is TRBV18 and J usage is TRBJ2-7; D perhaps matches TRBD1 (6 bases). Trimming cost V 4 bases and J 5 bases, with 12 bases left between them. CDR1 KGHSH and CDR2 LQKENI come from the germline V gene. This CDR3 has 13 residues. The CDR3: CASSLGQSDEQYF. DNA for the CDR3: TGTGCCAGCTCACTTGGACAGTCCGACGAGCAGTACTTC.

This clone occurred once. Other DNA sequences in this specimen translate into the identical CDR3. The gene calls are TRBV28 and TRBJ2-7; D unclear. V lost 1 base and J lost 2, with 3 bases in between. There are 12 residues in the CDR3. The germline gives CDR1 MDHEN, CDR2 SYDVKM. The CDR3 spells CASSLSTYEQYF. CDR3 nucleotides: TGTGCCAGCAGTTTATCAACCTACGAGCAGTACTTC.

This clone was counted once. The rearrangement uses TRBV6-4 and TRBJ2-1, with 10 bases lining up with TRBD2. The CDR3 has 15 amino acids. The trim removed 4 bases at V and 9 bases at J, leaving 9 bases unmatched. Germline-derived CDR1 and CDR2 are MRHNA and SNTAGT. CDR3 sequence: CASSVLGTSAGEQFF. The CDR3 nucleotides read TGTGCCAGCAGTGTCCTTGGGACTAGCGCCGGTGAGCAGTTCTTC.

The chain employs TRBV5-1 and TRBJ2-3; 7 bases fit TRBD1. The CDR3 runs 16 residues. Losses at the gene ends were 4 bases for V and 2 bases for J; bases not matched to a gene: 10. The germline V gene has CDR1 SGHRS and CDR2 YFSETQ. In nucleotides, the CDR3 is TGCGCCAGCAGCCCCGGGACAGTTTGGACCACAGATACGCAGTATTTT. Translated, it gives CASSPGTVWTTDTQYF. Full variable domain (outside the CDR3, taken from reference TRBV5-1 and TRBJ2-3): KAGVTQTPRYLIKTRGQQVTLSCSPISGHRSVSWYQQTPGQGLQFLFEYFSETQRNKGNFPGRFSGRQFSNSRSEMNVSTLELGDSALYLCASSPGTVWTTDTQYFGPGTRLTVL.

This sequence joins TRBV4-1 and TRBJ2-2; TRBD2 agrees at 8 bases. V shed 1 base, J shed 5 bases, and the junction held 0 bases outside the gene matches. Per germline, CDR1 MGHRA and CDR2 YSYEKL. The CDR3 consists of 14 residues. The CDR3 sequence is CASSQVAGTGELFF. CDR3 sequence (DNA): TGCGCCAGCAGCCAAGTAGCGGGGACCGGGGAGCTGTTTTTT.

This sequence joins TRBV27 and TRBJ2-7, with D uncertain. Trimming took 8 bases from V and 0 from J, leaving 8 bases between them. The CDR3 consists of 12 residues. Germline CDR1 and CDR2: MNHEY and SMNVEV (reference sequence). CDR3 DNA sequence: TGTGCCAGCGTCGGTAGCTCCTACGAGCAGTACTTC. Amino acid sequence: CASVGSSYEQYF.

Written as DNA, the CDR3 is TGTGCCAGCAGTGAAACTGGCGGGGGGGCTTGGGCCAAAAACATTCAGTACTTC. This gives the protein CASSETGGGAWAKNIQYF. V usage is TRBV6-1 and J usage is TRBJ2-4; 9 bases line up with TRBD2. The V and J ends lost 2 bases and 1 base, in that order; junction bases with no gene match: 9. Germline V lookup: CDR1 MNHNS, CDR2 SASEGT. The CDR3 is 18 amino acids.

The chain joins TRBV28 to TRBJ1-5; possibly TRBD1 for D (6 bases). The germline V gene has CDR1 MDHEN and CDR2 SYDVKM. This CDR3 spans 13 amino acids. V lost 1 base and J lost 9, with 10 bases in between. The CDR3 DNA follows: TGTGCCAGCAGTTTATTGGGACAATGGCCCCAGCATTTT. Its protein product is CASSLLGQWPQHF.

The J gene is TRBJ1-1, the V gene TRBV2; 9 positions agree with TRBD1. Germline CDR1 reads SNHLY; CDR2 reads FYNNEI. This CDR3 is built from 14 residues. J gave up 5 bases and V 6 bases, and 7 bases lay outside the gene matches. The CDR3 region has the DNA TGTGCCAGCAGAGCTACAGGGGGCTGGACTGAAGCTTTCTTT. It is translated as CASRATGGWTEAFF.

As DNA, the CDR3 is TGTGCCAGCAGTAGACAGTTAGGGTACGAGCAGTACTTC. Translation gives CASSRQLGYEQYF. This chain joins TRBV27 and TRBJ2-7; a possible D gene is TRBD1 (5 bases). From germline, CDR1 is MNHEY and CDR2 SMNVEV (reference sequence). The CDR3 is made up of 13 amino acids. V lost 5 bases, J lost 4 bases, and 12 bases lay in between.

The table lists this clone with a count of one. The V call is TRBV25-1, the J call TRBJ1-1; possible D gene TRBD1, 6 bases. The ends were cut back, 7 bases at V and 0 bases at J, with 15 bases in the middle. The CDR3 contains 15 residues. Germline V gene data show CDR1 as MGHDK and CDR2 as SYGVNS. CDR3 region: CASTRGGSVNTEAFF. CDR3 DNA: TGTGCCAGCACCAGAGGGGGAAGCGTGAACACTGAAGCTTTCTTT.

The genes are TRBV27 and TRBJ1-5, with D tentatively TRBD1 (5 bases). The V end was cut by 6 bases, the J end by 2 bases, with 17 bases between. The length of the CDR3 is 16 residues. Germline V gene sequence: CDR1 MNHEY, CDR2 SMNVEV (reference sequence). The CDR3 DNA reads as TGTGCCAGCAGGGTTATAGGAACAGGTGGCAATCAGCCCCAGCATTTT. Residues: CASRVIGTGGNQPQHF.

The chain links TRBV11-3 to TRBJ2-5; TRBD2 matches 9 bases. CDR1 is SGHNT, CDR2 YENEEA, per germline. Losses at the gene ends were 1 base for V and 4 bases for J; bases not matched to a gene: 7. The CDR3 is 16 amino acids. CDR3 loop: CASSLGAGGLGETQYF. DNA of the CDR3: TGTGCCAGCAGCTTAGGTGCGGGGGGGCTTGGAGAGACCCAGTACTTC.

This rearrangement joins TRBV28 to TRBJ2-7, with 7 bases fitting TRBD1. The CDR3 is made up of 17 amino acids. Germline CDR1 is MDHEN and CDR2 is SYDVKM. The ends lost 2 bases at V and 0 bases at J; junction bases unmatched: 10. In DNA form, the CDR3 reads TGTGCCAGCAGTTTACCGAAAGGGGCAGGGGGCTCCTACGAGCAGTACTTC. Amino acids: CASSLPKGAGGSYEQYF. Full variable domain (missing parts from reference TRBV28 and TRBJ2-7): DVKVTQSSRYLVKRTGEKVFLECVQDMDHENMFWYRQDPGLGLRLIYFSYDVKMKEKGDIPEGYSVSREKKERFSLILESASTNQTSMYLCASSLPKGAGGSYEQYFGPGTRLTVT.